These 32 T cell receptor beta chains were all obtained from the same sample, sequenced in a study of cytomegalovirus exposure and HLA in healthy donors. This PCR relied on a set of 60 Vbeta primers and 13 Jbeta primers. Method: immunoSEQ multiplex PCR; TCRdb's copy keeps in-frame clones and lacks some. The sample consists of roughly 120,000 clones, around 83% of them appearing once. The sample was PBMCs. The receptors were gathered from a human donor in good health.

V is TRBV27 and J is TRBJ1-1; 7 bases match TRBD1. The CDR3 has 14 residues. CDR1 MNHEY and CDR2 SMNVEV come from the germline V gene (reference sequence). V shed 3 bases and J 5 bases; nucleotides not matched to a gene: 6. CDR3 sequence reads: CASSFRTGGTEAFF. CDR3 coding DNA: TGTGCCAGCAGTTTTCGGACAGGAGGGACTGAAGCTTTCTTT.

The chain joins TRBV11-2 to TRBJ1-2, with D tentatively TRBD1 (6 bases). CDR3 size: 16 residues. V lost 7 bases to trimming and J lost 1 base, with 19 bases between them. The germline V gene encodes CDR1 SGHAT and CDR2 FQNNGV. The CDR3 protein is CASKRGGGANNYGYTF. Here the CDR3 DNA reads TGTGCCAGCAAACGGGGCGGGGGCGCTAATAACTATGGCTACACCTTC.

The genes are TRBV5-1 and TRBJ1-2; D remains unclear. CDR1 and CDR2 (germline): SGHRS, YFSETQ. The CDR3 extends over 13 amino acids. The V end lost 4 bases, the J end lost 5 bases, and 12 bases lay between the germline ends. In nucleotides, the CDR3 is TGCGCCAGCAGCGCCGCCTTAGAGTATGGCTACACCTTC. Translated: CASSAALEYGYTF.

Turning to this clone: Relative to the germline gene, one junction end is altered; a read error may explain this. Other DNA sequences in this sample translate to the same CDR3. The J gene is TRBJ1-1, the V gene TRBV6-5; D is uncertain. The CDR3 covers 13 residues. Germline CDR1 is MNHEY and CDR2 is SVGAGI. The CDR3, as DNA: TGCGCCAGCAGGCTACAGAGGAACACTGAAGCTTTCTTT. Translating gives CASRLQRNTEAFF.

The V call is TRBV19, the J call TRBJ1-2; D is unclear. The length of the CDR3 is 16 residues. The germline V gene encodes CDR1 LNHDA and CDR2 SQIVND (reference sequence). V lost 4 bases, J lost 3 bases, and 18 bases lay in between. DNA of the CDR3: TGTGCCAGTAGTAAGGTGAGGGCCCAGGATTACTATGGCTACACCTTC. Its protein product is CASSKVRAQDYYGYTF.

The V and J genes are TRBV5-4 and TRBJ1-6, with 10 bases matching TRBD1. CDR1 is SGHNT and CDR2 is YYREEE in the germline V gene (reference sequence). V was pared by 4 bases and J by 2 bases, with 6 bases of the junction left unmatched. This CDR3 has 17 amino acids. The CDR3 reads CASSKGQGSPYNSPLHF. DNA of the CDR3: TGTGCCAGCAGCAAGGGACAGGGGAGCCCCTATAATTCACCCCTCCACTTT. The complete variable domain, with remaining parts taken from reference TRBV5-4 and TRBJ1-6, reads ETGVTQSPTHLIKTRGQQVTLRCSSQSGHNTVSWYQQALGQGPQFIFQYYREEENGRGNFPPRFSGLQFPNYSSELNVNALELDDSALYLCASSKGQGSPYNSPLHFGNGTRLTVT.

The chain carries TRBV27 and TRBJ1-1, with a weak D call TRBD1 (6 bases). The germline V and J ends were trimmed by 2 bases and 2 bases, with 15 bases remaining between them. Germline CDR1 and CDR2: MNHEY and SMNVEV (reference sequence). The CDR3 totals 16 residues. The CDR3: CASSLDPRGLNTEAFF. The CDR3 DNA reads as TGTGCCAGCAGTTTAGACCCCAGGGGCCTTAACACTGAAGCTTTCTTT.

This clone has a single count. The chain links TRBV5-6 to TRBJ1-2; weak D call: TRBD1 (6 bases). This CDR3 region has 15 residues. Germline V lookup: CDR1 SGHDT, CDR2 YYEEEE. The germline V and J ends were trimmed by 0 bases and 8 bases, with 17 bases remaining between them. CDR3 nucleotides: TGTGCCAGCAGCTTGGATCCACAGGGAATTGGCGGCTACACCTTC. Protein: CASSLDPQGIGGYTF.

The chain uses TRBV18 and TRBJ2-7; the match to TRBD1 covers 9 bases. The CDR3 has 13 amino acids. Germline V lookup: CDR1 KGHSH, CDR2 LQKENI. The V and J ends lost 5 bases and 5 bases, in that order; junction bases with no gene match: 4. The CDR3 DNA is TGTGCCAGCTCATGGACAGGGGAAAACGAGCAGTACTTC. This translates into CASSWTGENEQYF.

The chain couples TRBV4-1 to TRBJ2-5, with TRBD1 identical over 8 bases. The DNA matches TRBJ2-7 better at its end, which makes the J call doubtful. This CDR3 contains 16 residues. Germline CDR1 MGHRA, CDR2 YSYEKL. Here the CDR3 reads CASSRNQGATTYEQYF. The CDR3 region has the DNA TGCGCCAGCAGCCGTAATCAGGGGGCTACCACCTACGAGCAGTACTTC.

The rearrangement joins TRBV4-1 to TRBJ2-5; weak D call: TRBD2 (7 bases). This CDR3 is built from 15 residues. Looked up from germline, CDR1 is MGHRA and CDR2 is YSYEKL. Trimming left V 2 bases short and J 1 base short, with 11 bases between. CDR3 sequence: CASSQNGGPQETQYF. The CDR3 bases are TGCGCCAGCAGCCAAAACGGGGGGCCCCAAGAGACCCAGTACTTC.

V gene TRBV15 combines with J gene TRBJ1-6; D is undetermined. The V and J ends lost 3 bases and 1 base respectively, with 7 bases between them. The CDR3 is made up of 15 amino acids. CDR1 is LNHNV and CDR2 is YYDKDF in the germline V gene (reference sequence). The chain's CDR3 is CATSSSLSYNSPLHF. DNA of the CDR3: TGTGCCACCAGCAGTTCCTTATCCTATAATTCACCCCTCCACTTT.

This clone appeared a single time. The J gene is TRBJ2-7, the V gene TRBV6-4; possible D gene TRBD1, 7 bases. The CDR3 has 15 residues. Trimming shortened V by 4 bases and J by 2 bases, and 15 bases separated the two germline ends. Germline lookup yields CDR1 MRHNA and CDR2 SNTAGT. The CDR3 DNA is TGTGCCAGCAGTGTGTCTTCAGGGGGGCCCTACGAGCAGTACTTC. Its protein product is CASSVSSGGPYEQYF.

V usage is TRBV27 and J usage is TRBJ1-1; 8 bases fit TRBD1. The germline V gene encodes CDR1 MNHEY and CDR2 SMNVEV (reference sequence). This CDR3 has 14 residues. V gave up 5 bases and J gave up 3 bases; unmatched junction bases: 5. The CDR3 coding sequence is TGTGCCAGCAGTCAGGGGGCGCGGTACACTGAAGCTTTCTTT. Protein product: CASSQGARYTEAFF.

The chain has TRBV10-1 and TRBJ2-3; 8 nucleotides line up with TRBD2. This CDR3 has 17 amino acids. V lost 3 bases to trimming and J lost 2 bases; unmatched junction nucleotides: 10. CDR1 is WNHNN and CDR2 is SYGVQD in the germline V gene (reference sequence). The CDR3 bases are TGCGCCAGCAGTGAAATGGGTGGCGGGGGGCCCACAGATACGCAGTATTTT. Amino acid sequence: CASSEMGGGGPTDTQYF.

This clone was observed a handful of times. The chain recombines TRBV5-6 with TRBJ2-7, with D possibly TRBD2 on 6 matching bases. Germline V lookup: CDR1 SGHDT, CDR2 YYEEEE. Deletions cut 2 bases from V and 3 bases from J, with 18 bases between. The CDR3 has 16 amino acids. CDR3 in DNA: TGTGCCAGCAGCTTCAGCTTGGGGGGACCAAGCTACGAGCAGTACTTC. As protein: CASSFSLGGPSYEQYF.

The chain uses TRBV5-4 and TRBJ1-6; no clear D. V was cut by 2 bases and J by 0 bases, with 6 bases left in between. Per germline, CDR1 SGHNT and CDR2 YYREEE (reference sequence). The CDR3 runs 15 residues. As DNA, the CDR3 is TGTGCCAGCAGCTTACAGAGCTCCTATAATTCACCCCTCCACTTT. Translation: CASSLQSSYNSPLHF.

V is TRBV19 and J is TRBJ1-1; TRBD1 is a possible D gene (5 bases). The ends were cut back, 5 bases at V and 3 bases at J, with 10 bases in the middle. Germline CDR1 is LNHDA and CDR2 is SQIVND (reference sequence). This CDR3 has 13 residues. The DNA for the CDR3 is TGTGCCAGTAGTCCGGGGGGGGACACTGAAGCTTTCTTT. This encodes CASSPGGDTEAFF.

V and J are TRBV12-5 and TRBJ2-7, with 7 bases identical to TRBD1. The J segment lost 1 base and the V segment lost 5 bases, leaving 11 bases of the junction unmatched. Germline loops: CDR1 LGHNT, CDR2 FRNRAP. This CDR3 is built from 16 residues. CDR3 bases: TGTGCTAGTGGTCCCACCCCGGGACAGTCTTCCTACGAGCAGTACTTC. This translates into CASGPTPGQSSYEQYF. Full variable domain (outside the CDR3, taken from reference TRBV12-5 and TRBJ2-7): DARVTQTPRHKVTEMGQEVTMRCQPILGHNTVFWYRQTMMQGLELLAYFRNRAPLDDSGMPKDRFSAEMPDATLATLKIQPSEPRDSAVYFCASGPTPGQSSYEQYFGPGTRLTVT.

This clone was recorded once. The gene calls are TRBV27 and TRBJ1-6; TRBD1 matches at 10 bases. Germline CDR1 reads MNHEY; CDR2 reads SMNVEV (reference sequence). This CDR3 contains 13 residues. J was trimmed by 14 bases and V by 6 bases; bases with no gene match: 7. The CDR3 DNA reads as TGTGCCAGCAGAGTGACAGGGGGCTTCGCCCTCCACTTT. Translated, it gives CASRVTGGFALHF.

V is TRBV5-1 and J is TRBJ1-5, with 7 bases fitting TRBD1. J gave up 4 bases and V 1 base, and 5 bases lay outside the gene matches. Germline V CDR1 and CDR2: SGHRS, YFSETQ. The CDR3 runs 15 residues. CDR3 region: CASSLWTGPNQPQHF. The CDR3, as DNA: TGCGCCAGCAGCTTGTGGACAGGCCCAAATCAGCCCCAGCATTTT.

This clone was seen a few times. The chain combines TRBV6-1 with TRBJ1-5; maybe TRBD1 (6 bases). The CDR3 is made up of 13 amino acids. From germline, CDR1 is MNHNS and CDR2 SASEGT. CDR3 sequence: CAAKGGLGQPQHF. The DNA of the CDR3 is TGTGCGGCCAAGGGGGGGCTCGGTCAGCCCCAGCATTTT.

This chain connects TRBV21-1 to TRBJ2-7; the table assigns TRBD2, which was not confirmed against the DNA. TRBV21-1 corresponds to a pseudogene. This CDR3 has 15 amino acids. The CDR3, as DNA: TGTGCCAGCAGCAAGGAGGACTCGTCATCCTACGAGCAGTACTTC. Translating gives CASSKEDSSSYEQYF.

This chain links TRBV7-2 with TRBJ2-3, with 8 bases aligning to TRBD2. V was clipped by 5 bases and J by 2 bases; unmatched bases: 6. The CDR3 is 15 amino acids. CDR1 is SGHTA, CDR2 FQGNSA, per germline. This chain's CDR3 is CASSLGSGNTDTQYF. The DNA of the CDR3 is TGTGCCAGCAGCCTTGGTAGCGGGAACACAGATACGCAGTATTTT.

The chain uses TRBV5-1 and TRBJ1-5, with 8 bases matching TRBD1. Trimming removed 0 bases from V and 2 bases from J; junction bases left unmatched: 7. The CDR3 consists of 17 residues. Germline CDR1 reads SGHRS; CDR2 reads YFSETQ. The CDR3 region is CASSLEAGGAGNQPQHF. The CDR3 DNA follows: TGCGCCAGCAGCTTGGAGGCAGGGGGCGCCGGCAATCAGCCCCAGCATTTT.

V gene TRBV5-4 combines with J gene TRBJ2-2; 10 nucleotides match TRBD2. The V gene end was trimmed by 4 bases and the J gene end by 5 bases; junction bases not matched to a gene: 8. This CDR3 is built from 16 residues. Germline CDR1 and CDR2: SGHNT and YYREEE (reference sequence). This CDR3 is CASSPLAGVGTGELFF. In nucleotides, the CDR3 is TGTGCCAGCAGCCCCCTAGCGGGGGTGGGGACCGGGGAGCTGTTTTTT.

This chain uses TRBV7-9 with TRBJ2-1; unclear D gene. The CDR3 sequence is 11 residues long. Looked up from germline, CDR1 is SEHNR and CDR2 is FQNEAQ (reference sequence). V dropped 4 bases and J dropped 9 bases, with 7 bases sitting between them. CDR3 sequence: CASSSRPEQFF. CDR3 in DNA: TGTGCCAGCAGCTCCCGTCCTGAGCAGTTCTTC.

The chain combines TRBV11-2 with TRBJ2-7; weak D call: TRBD1 (6 bases). The germline V gene has CDR1 SGHAT and CDR2 FQNNGV. The CDR3 length is 15 residues. V was pared by 2 bases and J by 1 base, with 12 bases between. Here the CDR3 reads CASSLSAGESYEQYF. The CDR3 coding sequence is TGTGCCAGCAGCTTAAGCGCAGGGGAATCCTACGAGCAGTACTTC.

The rearrangement links TRBV27 to TRBJ2-2, with 16 bases that match TRBD2. V shed 4 bases and J 7 bases; nucleotides not matched to a gene: 9. The CDR3 is made up of 18 amino acids. Germline loops: CDR1 MNHEY, CDR2 SMNVEV (reference sequence). CDR3 nucleotide sequence: TGTGCCAGCAGTTCGCCGGGACTAGCGGGGGGGGGATACGGGGAGCTGTTTTTT. Its protein is CASSSPGLAGGGYGELFF.

The gene calls are TRBV7-9 and TRBJ1-1; D possibly corresponds to TRBD1 (5 bases). This CDR3 is 13 amino acids long. Germline V gene lookup returns CDR1 SEHNR and CDR2 FQNEAQ (reference sequence). Trimming pared 2 bases from V and 5 bases from J, leaving 9 bases between. This chain's CDR3 is CASSLTQVTEAFF. The CDR3 DNA reads TGTGCCAGCAGCTTAACACAGGTGACTGAAGCTTTCTTT.

The CDR3 coding sequence is TGTGCCAGCAGTGGTACTAGCGGGGGTCTTGAGACCCAGTACTTC. Translating it yields CASSGTSGGLETQYF. The chain joins TRBV6-5 to TRBJ2-5, with TRBD2 matching 11 bases. Germline values: CDR1 MNHEY, CDR2 SVGAGI. CDR3 length equals 15 residues. Trimming removed 5 bases from V and 5 bases from J; junction bases left unmatched: 7.

This clone is a singleton in its sample. This chain links TRBV5-1 with TRBJ2-3; TRBD2 matches at 9 bases. V gave up 4 bases and J gave up 3 bases; unmatched junction bases: 3. The CDR3 is 14 residues long. Germline-derived CDR1 and CDR2 are SGHRS and YFSETQ. The CDR3 loop reads CASSHTSGTDTQYF. CDR3 nucleotide sequence: TGCGCCAGCAGCCACACTAGCGGGACAGATACGCAGTATTTT.